This TCR beta chain was documented in a study of shared clonotypes between healthy human individuals. Whole-study context: Three plates were used per donor for CD4 naive, three for CD4 memory, two for CD8 naive and one for CD8 memory.

CD45RO negativity and positive selection for CCR7 defined naive CD8 cells, a population that excluded terminally differentiated effector memory CD45RA+ cells. Trimming shortened V by 3 bases and J by 4 bases, and 3 bases separated the two germline ends. Germline loops: CDR1 MNHEY, CDR2 SMNVEV (reference sequence). The CDR3 contains 11 residues. For this clone: Its antigen is unknown. Other DNA sequences of this sample code for an identical CDR3.

Study results and limitations: When naive CD4 clonotypes were compared across a few donors, about 4.8% were shared. In contrast to clonotypes shared by all four donors, non-shared clonotypes had lower generation probabilities.

Each sorted subset replicate got 200 ng genomic DNA, roughly 30,000 genomes. The method was immunoSEQ multiplex PCR; TCRdb's version includes in-frame clones alone and lacks a portion of them. This table holds hundreds of thousands of clones, roughly nine tenths found once. This chain uses TRBV27 with TRBJ2-5, with no clear D. The sequenced sample consisted of naive CD8+ T cells sorted from blood. This TCR derives from a man aged 30 to 39 in good health. The CDR3 region has the DNA TGTGCCAGCAGTTTCAGAGAGACCCAGTACTTC. Its protein product is CASSFRETQYF.